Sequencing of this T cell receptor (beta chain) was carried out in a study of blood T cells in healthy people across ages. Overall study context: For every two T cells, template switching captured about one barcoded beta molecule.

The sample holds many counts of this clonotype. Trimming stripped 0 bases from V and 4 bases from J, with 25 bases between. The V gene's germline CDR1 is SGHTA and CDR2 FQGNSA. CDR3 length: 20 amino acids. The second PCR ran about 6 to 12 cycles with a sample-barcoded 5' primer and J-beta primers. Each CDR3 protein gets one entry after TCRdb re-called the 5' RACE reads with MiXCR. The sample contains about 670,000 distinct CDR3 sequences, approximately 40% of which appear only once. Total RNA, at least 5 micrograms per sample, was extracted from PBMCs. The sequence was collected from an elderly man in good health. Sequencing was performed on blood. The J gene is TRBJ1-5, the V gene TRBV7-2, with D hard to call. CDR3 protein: CASSLAQTRAGPGLNQPQHF. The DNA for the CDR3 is TGTGCCAGCAGCTTAGCTCAAACACGGGCAGGCCCCGGACTTAATCAGCCCCAGCATTTT.